This T cell receptor (beta chain) was recovered during a study of quantifying T cell responses using KT2 cells. On the study more broadly: RNA was reverse transcribed with TCR alpha and beta constant-region primers. The study's findings and limits: The number of KT2 alpha and beta sequences was a linear function of input KT2 cells.

The cDNA 3' end received a ligated oligonucleotide with a UMI. The first PCR ran 4 to 5 cycles with an equimolar RC1.1 and RC1.2 beta primer mix. Starting with the second PCR, alpha and beta TCR chains went through separate processing. TCRdb analysed the UMI-ligation and nested PCR reads with MiXCR anew, one entry per CDR3 protein. The sample shows under 35,000 distinct CDR3 sequences, approximately 6.8% of them seen only once. The table lists this clonotype with many counts. The antigen is unknown. KT2, a clone with a known TCR, was spiked into unfractionated PBMC. A range of KT2-to-PBMC ratios was made using fixed PBMC numbers. The V end lost 4 bases, the J end lost 3 bases, and 18 bases lay between the germline ends. Germline loops: CDR1 LGHNA, CDR2 YSLEER. The CDR3 spans 17 residues.

This clonotype was sampled from a human donor. Sequences were obtained from PBMCs spiked with cells of the T cell clone KT2. V gene TRBV4-3 combines with J gene TRBJ1-4, with a tentative D call TRBD1 (5 bases). CDR3 nucleotide sequence: TGCGCCAGCAGCCCCTCTTGGGCGGGGGAGGCTAATGAAAAACTGTTTTTT. Translating gives CASSPSWAGEANEKLFF.